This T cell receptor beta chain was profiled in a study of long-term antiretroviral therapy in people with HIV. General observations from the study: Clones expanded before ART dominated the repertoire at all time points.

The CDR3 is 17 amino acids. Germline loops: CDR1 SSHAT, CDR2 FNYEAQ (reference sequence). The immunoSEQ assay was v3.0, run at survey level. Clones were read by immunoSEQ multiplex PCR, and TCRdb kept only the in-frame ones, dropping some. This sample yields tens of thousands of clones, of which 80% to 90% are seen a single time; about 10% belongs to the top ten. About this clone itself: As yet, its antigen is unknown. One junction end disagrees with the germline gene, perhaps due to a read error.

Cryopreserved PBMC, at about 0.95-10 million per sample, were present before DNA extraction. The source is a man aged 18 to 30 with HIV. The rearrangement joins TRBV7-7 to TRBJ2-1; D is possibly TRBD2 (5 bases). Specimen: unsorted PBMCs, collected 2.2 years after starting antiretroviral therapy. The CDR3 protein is CASSLDPPGLARNEQFF. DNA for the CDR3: TGTGCTAGCAGCTTAGATCCCCCCGGGCTAGCTCGCAATGAGCAGTTCTTC.